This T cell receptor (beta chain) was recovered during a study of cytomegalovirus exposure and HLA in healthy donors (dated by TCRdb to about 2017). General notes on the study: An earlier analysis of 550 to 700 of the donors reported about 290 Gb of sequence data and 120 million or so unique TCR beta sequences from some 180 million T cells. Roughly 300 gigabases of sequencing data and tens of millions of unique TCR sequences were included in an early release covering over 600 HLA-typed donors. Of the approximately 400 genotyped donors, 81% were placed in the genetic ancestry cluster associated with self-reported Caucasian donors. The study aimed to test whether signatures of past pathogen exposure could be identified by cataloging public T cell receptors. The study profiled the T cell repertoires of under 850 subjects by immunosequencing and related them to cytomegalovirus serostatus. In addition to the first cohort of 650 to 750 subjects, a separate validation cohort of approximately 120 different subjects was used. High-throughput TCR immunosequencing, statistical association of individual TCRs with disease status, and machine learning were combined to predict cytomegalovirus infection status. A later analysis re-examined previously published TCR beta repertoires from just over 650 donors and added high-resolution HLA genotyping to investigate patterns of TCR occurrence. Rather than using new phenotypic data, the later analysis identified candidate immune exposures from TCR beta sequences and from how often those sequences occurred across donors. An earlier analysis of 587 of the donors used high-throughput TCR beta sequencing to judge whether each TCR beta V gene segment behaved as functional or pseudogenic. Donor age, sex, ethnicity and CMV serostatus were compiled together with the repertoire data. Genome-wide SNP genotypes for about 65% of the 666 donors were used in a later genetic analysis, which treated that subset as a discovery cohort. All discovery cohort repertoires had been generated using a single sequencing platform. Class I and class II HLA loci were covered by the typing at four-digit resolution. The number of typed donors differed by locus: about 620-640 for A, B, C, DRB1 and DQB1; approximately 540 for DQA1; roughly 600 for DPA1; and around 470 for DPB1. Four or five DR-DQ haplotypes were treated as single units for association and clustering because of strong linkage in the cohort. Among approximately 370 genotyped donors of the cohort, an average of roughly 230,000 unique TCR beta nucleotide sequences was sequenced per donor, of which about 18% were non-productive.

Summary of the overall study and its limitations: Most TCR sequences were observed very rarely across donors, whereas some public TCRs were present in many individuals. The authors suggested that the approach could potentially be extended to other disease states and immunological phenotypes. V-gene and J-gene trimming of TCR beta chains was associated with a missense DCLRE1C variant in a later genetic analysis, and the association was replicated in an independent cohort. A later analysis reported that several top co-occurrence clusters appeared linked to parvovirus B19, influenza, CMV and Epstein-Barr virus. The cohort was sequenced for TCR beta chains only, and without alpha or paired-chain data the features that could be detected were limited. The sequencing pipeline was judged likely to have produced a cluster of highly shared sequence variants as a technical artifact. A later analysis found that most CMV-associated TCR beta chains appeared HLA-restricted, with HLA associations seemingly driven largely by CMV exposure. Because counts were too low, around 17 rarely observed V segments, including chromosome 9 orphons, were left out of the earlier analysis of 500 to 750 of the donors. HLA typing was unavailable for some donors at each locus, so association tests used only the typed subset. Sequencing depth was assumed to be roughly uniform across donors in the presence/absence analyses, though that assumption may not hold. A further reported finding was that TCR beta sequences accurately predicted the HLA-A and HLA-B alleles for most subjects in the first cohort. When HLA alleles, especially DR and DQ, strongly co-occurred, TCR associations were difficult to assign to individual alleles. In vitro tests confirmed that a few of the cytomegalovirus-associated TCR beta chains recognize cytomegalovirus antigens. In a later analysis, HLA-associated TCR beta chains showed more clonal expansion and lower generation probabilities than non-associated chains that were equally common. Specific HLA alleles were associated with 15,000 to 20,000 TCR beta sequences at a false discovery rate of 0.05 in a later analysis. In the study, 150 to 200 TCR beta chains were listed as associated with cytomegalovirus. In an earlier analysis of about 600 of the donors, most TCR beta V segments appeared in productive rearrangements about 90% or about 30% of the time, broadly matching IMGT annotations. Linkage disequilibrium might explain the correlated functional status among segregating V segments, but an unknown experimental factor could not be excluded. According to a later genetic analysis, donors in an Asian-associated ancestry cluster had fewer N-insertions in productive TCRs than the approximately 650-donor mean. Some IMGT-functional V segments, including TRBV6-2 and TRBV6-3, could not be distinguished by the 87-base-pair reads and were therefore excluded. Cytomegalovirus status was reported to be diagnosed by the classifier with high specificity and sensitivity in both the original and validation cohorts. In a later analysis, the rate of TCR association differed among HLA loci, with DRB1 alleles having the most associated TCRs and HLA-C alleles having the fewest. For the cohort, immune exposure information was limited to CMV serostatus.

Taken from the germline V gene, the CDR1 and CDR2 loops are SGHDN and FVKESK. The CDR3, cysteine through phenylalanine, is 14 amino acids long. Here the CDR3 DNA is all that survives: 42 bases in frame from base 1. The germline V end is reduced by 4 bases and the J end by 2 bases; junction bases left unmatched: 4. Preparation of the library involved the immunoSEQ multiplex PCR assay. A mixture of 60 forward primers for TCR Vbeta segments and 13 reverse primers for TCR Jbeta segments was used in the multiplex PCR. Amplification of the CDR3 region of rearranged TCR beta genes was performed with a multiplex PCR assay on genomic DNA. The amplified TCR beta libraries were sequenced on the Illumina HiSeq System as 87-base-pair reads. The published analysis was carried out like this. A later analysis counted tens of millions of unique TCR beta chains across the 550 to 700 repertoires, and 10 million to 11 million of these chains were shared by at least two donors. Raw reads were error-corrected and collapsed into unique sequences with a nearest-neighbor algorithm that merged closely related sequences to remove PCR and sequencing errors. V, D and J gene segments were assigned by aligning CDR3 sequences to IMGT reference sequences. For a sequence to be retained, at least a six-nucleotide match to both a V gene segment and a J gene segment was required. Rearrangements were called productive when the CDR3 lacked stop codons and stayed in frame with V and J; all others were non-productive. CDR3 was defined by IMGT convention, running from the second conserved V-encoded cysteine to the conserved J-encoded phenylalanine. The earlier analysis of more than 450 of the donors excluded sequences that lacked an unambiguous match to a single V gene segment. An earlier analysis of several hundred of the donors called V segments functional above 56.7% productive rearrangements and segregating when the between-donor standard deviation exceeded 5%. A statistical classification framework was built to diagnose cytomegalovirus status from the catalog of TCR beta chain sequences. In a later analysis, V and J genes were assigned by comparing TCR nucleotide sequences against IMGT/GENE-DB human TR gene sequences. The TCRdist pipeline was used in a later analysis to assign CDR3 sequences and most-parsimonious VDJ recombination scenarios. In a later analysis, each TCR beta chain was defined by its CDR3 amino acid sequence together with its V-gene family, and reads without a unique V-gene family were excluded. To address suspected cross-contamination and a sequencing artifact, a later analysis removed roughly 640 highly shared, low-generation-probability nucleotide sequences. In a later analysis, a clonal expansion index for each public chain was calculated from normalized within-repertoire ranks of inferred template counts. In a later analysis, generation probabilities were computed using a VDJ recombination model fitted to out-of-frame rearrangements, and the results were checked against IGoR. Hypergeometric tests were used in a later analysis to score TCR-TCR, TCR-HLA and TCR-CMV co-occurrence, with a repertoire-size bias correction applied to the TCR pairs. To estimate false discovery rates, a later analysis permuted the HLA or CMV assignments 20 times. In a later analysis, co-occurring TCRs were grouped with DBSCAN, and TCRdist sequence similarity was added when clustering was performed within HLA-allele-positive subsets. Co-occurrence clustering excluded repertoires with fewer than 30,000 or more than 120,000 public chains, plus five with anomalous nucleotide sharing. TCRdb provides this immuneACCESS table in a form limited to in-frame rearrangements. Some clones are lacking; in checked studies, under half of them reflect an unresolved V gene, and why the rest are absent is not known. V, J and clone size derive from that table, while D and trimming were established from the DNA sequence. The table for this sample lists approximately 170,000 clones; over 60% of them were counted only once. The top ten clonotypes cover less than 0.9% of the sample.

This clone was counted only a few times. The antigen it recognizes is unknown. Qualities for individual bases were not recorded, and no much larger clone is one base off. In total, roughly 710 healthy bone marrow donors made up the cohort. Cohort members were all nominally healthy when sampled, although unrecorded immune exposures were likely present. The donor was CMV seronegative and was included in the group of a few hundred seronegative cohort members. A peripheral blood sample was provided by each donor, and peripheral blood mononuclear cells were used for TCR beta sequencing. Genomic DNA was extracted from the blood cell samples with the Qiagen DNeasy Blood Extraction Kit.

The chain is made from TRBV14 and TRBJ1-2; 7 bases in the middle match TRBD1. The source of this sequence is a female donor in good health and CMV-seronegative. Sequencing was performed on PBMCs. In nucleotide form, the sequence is TGTGCCAGCAGCCCGGGACAGAGAAACTATGGCTACACCTTC. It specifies CASSPGQRNYGYTF.